The 8 T cell receptor beta chains reported below all come from one sample, sequenced in a study of technical replicates of blood from a few donors. The protocol was immunoSEQ multiplex PCR, while the TCRdb copy is restricted to in-frame clones and leaves out a portion. This table has approximately 92,000 clones, approximately 95% appearing once. Sequencing input: T cells isolated from PBMCs. The receptors derive from a human donor in good health.

J is TRBJ2-7 and V is TRBV5-4; 11 positions match TRBD2. V lost 4 bases, J lost 1 base, and 4 bases stayed unmatched. The germline V gene encodes CDR1 SGHNT and CDR2 YYREEE (reference sequence). The CDR3 runs to 15 residues. This chain's CDR3 is CASSAGLAESYEQYF. The DNA for the CDR3 is TGTGCCAGCAGCGCGGGACTAGCGGAGTCCTACGAGCAGTACTTC.

V usage is TRBV27 and J usage is TRBJ2-4; 9 bases match TRBD2. V lost 6 bases and J lost 3; bases outside the gene matches: 12. Germline loops: CDR1 MNHEY, CDR2 SMNVEV (reference sequence). The CDR3 has 17 residues. The CDR3: CASSSWGSGSDKNIQYF. The DNA for the CDR3 is TGTGCCAGCAGCTCCTGGGGTAGCGGGAGTGACAAAAACATTCAGTACTTC.

The chain recombines TRBV27 with TRBJ2-1; 8 bases map to TRBD1. The V gene end was trimmed by 4 bases and the J gene end by 4 bases; junction bases not matched to a gene: 6. The CDR3 has 15 amino acids. The germline V gene encodes CDR1 MNHEY and CDR2 SMNVEV (reference sequence). In DNA form, the CDR3 reads TGTGCCAGCAGTTACGGCAGGGGGCTGTACAATGAGCAGTTCTTC. Amino acid sequence: CASSYGRGLYNEQFF.

This clone was seen a single time. The rearrangement joins TRBV18 to TRBJ2-1, with D possibly matching TRBD2 (5 bases). The CDR3 spans 15 residues. Trimming cost V 5 bases and J 6 bases, with 17 bases left between them. CDR1 is KGHSH, CDR2 LQKENI, per germline. In DNA, the CDR3 is TGTGCCAGCTCATCGGGGTCACGGTCCACCAATGAGCAGTTCTTC. Translating gives CASSSGSRSTNEQFF. The entire variable domain, with the rest obtained from reference TRBV18 and TRBJ2-1, is as follows: NAGVMQNPRHLVRRRGQEARLRCSPMKGHSHVYWYRQLPEEGLKFMVYLQKENIIDESGMPKERFSAEFPKEGPSILRIQQVVRGDSAAYFCASSSGSRSTNEQFFGPGTRLTVL.

With respect to this clone: A junction boundary mismatches the germline segment, possibly from a read error. The chain employs TRBV7-7 and TRBJ2-2; 12 positions agree with TRBD2. Germline V gene lookup returns CDR1 SSHAT and CDR2 FNYEAQ (reference sequence). The CDR3 is 18 residues long. CDR3 region: CASSEGTSGSGTPGELFF. The CDR3 DNA sequence: TGTGCTAGCAGTGAAGGGACTAGCGGGTCCGGTACACCCGGGGAGCTGTTTTTT.

The chain uses TRBV2 and TRBJ2-1; 7 bases align to TRBD2. Trimming cost V 6 bases and J 7 bases; bases outside gene matches: 9. This CDR3 contains 14 residues. Germline CDR1 and CDR2: SNHLY and FYNNEI. The chain's CDR3 is CASRKREGGNEQFF. CDR3 DNA: TGTGCCAGCAGAAAGAGGGAGGGCGGGAATGAGCAGTTCTTC.

The chain combines TRBV7-2 with TRBJ2-7; TRBD1 agrees at 7 bases. The CDR3 is made up of 15 amino acids. Germline V gene data show CDR1 as SGHTA and CDR2 as FQGNSA. Trimming removed 5 bases from V and 4 bases from J; junction bases left unmatched: 11. The CDR3 region has the DNA TGTGCCAGCAGCCCTACCGGACAGGCTAGGTACGAGCAGTACTTC. Translating it yields CASSPTGQARYEQYF.

This chain connects TRBV27 to TRBJ2-1; the D is unclear. The germline gives CDR1 MNHEY, CDR2 SMNVEV (reference sequence). Trimming took 0 bases from V and 6 from J, leaving 9 bases between them. The CDR3 extends over 14 amino acids. DNA for the CDR3: TGTGCCAGCAGTTTATCGAGCGTGGGCAATGAGCAGTTCTTC. Translation gives CASSLSSVGNEQFF.